A selection of T cell receptor beta chains follows, all from one sample in a study of blood T cells in healthy people across ages. Each CDR3 protein is one row after TCRdb ran MiXCR on the 5' RACE reads. The table records 1,800,000 or so distinct CDR3 sequences, about two fifths of them present only once. Sample: blood. These receptors came from a human donor in good health. The CDR3 runs from the conserved cysteine through the conserved F or W. Each record gives: J gene, V gene, D gene, clone size, CDR3 length, CDR3 protein, CDR3 DNA. The D gene is left open where the match is weak. Not every row has a clone size; where given, it reads once, few, many or a size class.

>TRBJ1-2|TRBV25-1|TRBD1|few|13
CASSAGTGVGYTF
TGTGCCAGCAGTGCCGGGACAGGGGTTGGCTACACCTTC
>TRBJ1-1|TRBV13|TRBD1|NA|16
CASSLWGQGADTEAFF
TGTGCCAGCAGCTTATGGGGACAGGGGGCTGACACTGAAGCTTTCTTT
>TRBJ2-1|TRBV7-3|NA|few|14
CASSLTSGTQGQFF
TGTGCCAGCAGCTTAACTAGCGGAACCCAGGGGCAGTTCTTC
>TRBJ1-2|TRBV24-1|NA|NA|15
CATSDPLQGKDGYTF
TGTGCCACCAGTGATCCCTTGCAGGGTAAAGATGGCTACACCTTC
>TRBJ2-5|TRBV20-1|TRBD2|NA|17
CSANPGVAGNTRETQYF
TGCAGTGCCAACCCGGGGGTAGCGGGGAATACGCGGGAGACCCAGTACTTC
>TRBJ2-7|TRBV7-9|NA|few|11
CASSKIYEQYF
TGTGCCAGCAGTAAGATTTACGAGCAGTACTTC
>TRBJ2-7|TRBV20-1|TRBD2|NA|15
CSAKLPSGGHYEQYF
TGCAGTGCGAAGCTCCCTAGCGGGGGGCACTACGAGCAGTACTTC
>TRBJ1-2|TRBV14|NA|NA|13
CASQWGPESGYTF
TGTGCCAGCCAATGGGGGCCAGAAAGTGGCTACACCTTC
>TRBJ2-7|TRBV12-3/TRBV12-4|NA|NA|13
CASSTARSYEQYF
TGTGCCAGCAGCACTGCACGCTCCTACGAGCAGTACTTC
>TRBJ2-1|TRBV27|NA|NA|13
CASGTTDYNEQFF
TGTGCCAGCGGGACAACCGACTACAATGAGCAGTTCTTC
>TRBJ2-5|TRBV28|NA|NA|14
CASSPGTRQETQYF
TGTGCCAGCAGTCCCGGGACAAGACAAGAGACCCAGTACTTC
>TRBJ1-4|TRBV7-9|NA|NA|15
CASSLGSGIDEKLFF
TGTGCCAGCAGCTTAGGATCCGGAATAGATGAAAAACTGTTTTTT
>TRBJ1-1|TRBV20-1|NA|NA|12
CSARSGSLEAFF
TGCAGTGCTAGGTCGGGGAGCCTTGAAGCTTTCTTT
>TRBJ2-6|TRBV12-3/TRBV12-4|TRBD2|NA|19
CASSFQSGGRAAGANVLTF
TGTGCCAGCAGTTTTCAGTCCGGTGGGAGGGCGGCTGGGGCCAACGTCCTGACTTTC
>TRBJ2-2|TRBV5-5|NA|NA|16
CASSLFSAGSTGELFF
TGTGCCAGCAGCTTGTTTTCGGCAGGGAGCACCGGGGAGCTGTTTTTT
>TRBJ1-2|TRBV3-1|NA|few|16
CASSQLQGSTNYGYTF
TGTGCCAGCAGCCAACTACAGGGATCGACTAACTATGGCTACACCTTC
>TRBJ2-7|TRBV7-2|NA|few|14
CASSLGGGSPEQYF
TGTGCCAGCAGCTTAGGGGGTGGGTCGCCCGAGCAGTACTTC
>TRBJ2-7|TRBV7-2|NA|NA|14
CASSLSSGRCEQYF
TGTGCCAGCAGCTTATCTTCCGGGCGCTGCGAGCAGTACTTC
>TRBJ2-7|TRBV7-2|NA|NA|18
CASSLRGGPQAGSYEQYF
TGTGCCAGCAGCTTACGAGGGGGGCCCCAGGCGGGCTCCTACGAGCAGTACTTC
>TRBJ2-7|TRBV7-2|TRBD2|NA|15
CASSDQAGGTYGQYF
TGTGCCAGCAGCGATCAAGCGGGGGGAACATACGGGCAGTACTTC
>TRBJ1-1|TRBV7-2|NA|few|16
CASSLGVPVGVYEAFF
TGTGCCAGCAGCTTAGGGGTCCCGGTGGGAGTTTATGAAGCTTTCTTT
>TRBJ1-2|TRBV6-2/TRBV6-3|NA|few|15
CASSYTGTSNYGYTF
TGTGCCAGCAGTTACACGGGGACCTCTAACTATGGCTACACCTTC
>TRBJ2-5|TRBV20-1|TRBD1|NA|16
CSASYTGRTGQETQYF
TGCAGTGCTAGTTACACCGGACGGACAGGGCAAGAGACCCAGTACTTC
>TRBJ2-1|TRBV5-1|NA|few|14
CASSPGDPPMKQFF
TGCGCCAGCAGCCCGGGGGACCCTCCAATGAAGCAGTTCTTC
>TRBJ2-7|TRBV5-1|NA|few|15
CASSLEINRAYEQYF
TGCGCCAGCAGCTTGGAGATAAACAGGGCCTACGAGCAGTACTTC
>TRBJ1-5|TRBV10-1|NA|NA|14
CASSAGRGNQPQHF
TGCGCCAGCAGTGCGGGCCGCGGCAATCAGCCCCAGCATTTT
>TRBJ2-7|TRBV7-2|NA|NA|15
CASSPRGFGRYEQYF
TGTGCCAGCAGCCCGCGGGGTTTCGGACGCTACGAGCAGTACTTC
>TRBJ1-1|TRBV13|TRBD1|NA|17
CASSSSRDRGLVTEAFF
TGTGCCAGCAGCTCGTCCCGGGACAGGGGGCTGGTAACTGAAGCTTTCTTT
>TRBJ2-7|TRBV11-1|NA|few|16
CASSGETGKPYNEQYF
TGTGCCAGCAGCGGCGAGACAGGTAAACCCTACAATGAGCAGTACTTC
>TRBJ2-1|TRBV11-3|NA|NA|13
CASSSRGWDEQFF
TGTGCCAGCAGCAGCAGGGGTTGGGATGAGCAGTTCTTC
>TRBJ1-2|TRBV14|NA|few|13
CASSLGALQGYTF
TGTGCCAGCAGCCTAGGGGCTCTTCAAGGCTACACCTTC
>TRBJ2-5|TRBV20-1|NA|once|14
CSARSAGSWETQYF
TGCAGTGCTAGAAGCGCAGGGAGTTGGGAGACCCAGTACTTC
>TRBJ1-5|TRBV28|NA|NA|15
CASSLTGMSNQPQHF
TGTGCCAGCAGTTTGACGGGGATGAGCAATCAGCCCCAGCATTTT
>TRBJ2-7|TRBV7-2|NA|few|16
CASSSQGTSRTYEQYF
TGTGCCAGCAGCTCCCAAGGGACTTCACGTACCTACGAGCAGTACTTC
>TRBJ1-2|TRBV12-3/TRBV12-4|NA|few|14
CASSLARGPYGYTF
TGTGCCAGCAGTTTAGCCAGGGGTCCCTATGGCTACACCTTC
>TRBJ1-2|TRBV24-1|NA|NA|14
CATSRGFFNYGYTF
TGTGCCACCAGCCGGGGTTTCTTTAACTATGGCTACACCTTC
>TRBJ2-7|TRBV11-1|NA|few|14
CASSLEGPPLEQYF
TGTGCCAGCAGCTTAGAGGGACCACCCCTCGAGCAGTACTTC
>TRBJ2-7|TRBV7-2|NA|once|15
CASSLKMEGSYERYF
TGTGCCAGCAGCTTAAAAATGGAGGGTTCCTACGAGCGGTACTTC
>TRBJ2-2|TRBV28|NA|once|14
CASSLGQINGELFF
TGTGCCAGCAGTTTAGGACAGATAAACGGGGAGCTGTTTTTT
>TRBJ2-7|TRBV15|NA|NA|14
CATSRKDSPYEQDF
TGTGCCACCAGCAGAAAGGATAGCCCCTACGAGCAGGACTTC
>TRBJ1-1|TRBV29-1|NA|few|14
CSVTPTGANTEAFF
TGCAGCGTTACCCCAACGGGAGCGAACACTGAAGCTTTCTTT
>TRBJ2-3|TRBV27|TRBD2|NA|14
CASSWAGRADTQYF
TGTGCCAGCAGTTGGGCGGGGAGGGCAGATACGCAGTATTTT
>TRBJ2-7|TRBV14|TRBD1|few|15
CASSLRQGARYEQYF
TGTGCCAGCAGCCTGCGACAGGGGGCACGCTACGAGCAGTACTTC
>TRBJ2-1|TRBV12-3/TRBV12-4|TRBD1|NA|14
CASRPRDSGNEQFF
TGTGCCAGCAGACCTAGGGACAGTGGGAACGAGCAGTTCTTC
>TRBJ1-6|TRBV12-3/TRBV12-4|NA|once|16
CASSLGARGYSSPLHF
TGTGCCAGCAGCCTTGGTGCGAGAGGGTATAGTTCACCCCTCCACTTT
>TRBJ2-6|TRBV5-1|NA|NA|13
CASGSDLANVLTF
TGCGCCAGCGGGAGCGATCTGGCCAACGTCCTGACTTTC
>TRBJ2-5|TRBV9|NA|few|13
CASSVDLGETQYF
TGTGCCAGCAGCGTAGACCTGGGAGAGACCCAGTACTTC
>TRBJ2-5|TRBV5-5|NA|NA|15
CASRMTVGYQETQYF
TGTGCCAGCAGAATGACCGTGGGGTACCAAGAGACCCAGTACTTC
>TRBJ2-7|TRBV20-1|TRBD1|NA|14
CSAAEGASTYEQYF
TGCAGTGCCGCCGAGGGGGCATCGACCTACGAGCAGTACTTC
>TRBJ2-3|TRBV5-1|TRBD1|few|14
CASSYRQGWDTQYF
TGCGCCAGCAGCTACCGACAGGGTTGGGATACGCAGTATTTT
>TRBJ2-3|TRBV3-1|NA|NA|16
CASSQGRQADTDTQYF
TGTGCCAGCAGCCAAGGTCGGCAAGCGGACACAGATACGCAGTATTTT
>TRBJ2-3|TRBV30|NA|few|14
CAWSETGASDTQYF
TGTGCCTGGAGTGAAACGGGGGCATCAGATACGCAGTATTTT
>TRBJ2-7|TRBV7-2|NA|NA|13
CASSLEPAFLQYF
TGTGCCAGCAGCTTAGAGCCAGCCTTCCTACAGTACTTC